Described below is a single T cell receptor (beta chain) sequence and its context. The antigen is unknown. This CDR3 has 14 residues. V lost 1 base to trimming and J lost 0 bases, with 6 bases between them. Looked up from germline, CDR1 is PRHDT and CDR2 is FYEKMQ (reference sequence). Measured with immunoSEQ multiplex PCR; TCRdb has only the in-frame clones, and not every one. The table lists 52,000 or so clones, approximately 83% of them singletons, with about a sixth in the top ten. This entry belongs to a study of T cells in localized non-small cell lung cancer. Study results and limitations: Highest T cell clonality was seen in uninvolved adjacent lung, surpassing that measured in tumor. Appearances in adjacent lung were noted for a median 57 of the top 100 tumor clones. Longer overall survival was seen with higher T cell density measured in blood. It remains possible that heterogeneity exists, since only one tumor region was sequenced.

Specimen: peripheral blood mononuclear cells, collected before any cancer treatment. The origin of this receptor is a man aged 35 to 69 with stage III lung adenocarcinoma. The chain combines TRBV13 with TRBJ1-2, with no clear D. The CDR3 DNA reads as TGTGCCAGCAGCTTAGACGGTTCTAACTATGGCTACACCTTC. Amino acids: CASSLDGSNYGYTF.